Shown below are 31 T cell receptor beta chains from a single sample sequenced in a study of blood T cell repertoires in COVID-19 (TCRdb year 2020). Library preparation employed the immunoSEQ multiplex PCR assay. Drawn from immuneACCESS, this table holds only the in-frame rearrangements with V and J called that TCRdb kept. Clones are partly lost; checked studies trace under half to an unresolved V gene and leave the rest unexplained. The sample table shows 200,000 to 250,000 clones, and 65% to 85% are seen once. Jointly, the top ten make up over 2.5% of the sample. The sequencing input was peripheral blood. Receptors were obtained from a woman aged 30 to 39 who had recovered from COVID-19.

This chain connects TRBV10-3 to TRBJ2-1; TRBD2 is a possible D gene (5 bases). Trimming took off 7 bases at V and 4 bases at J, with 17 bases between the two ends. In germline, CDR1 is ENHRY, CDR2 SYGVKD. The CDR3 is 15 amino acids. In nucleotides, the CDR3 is TGTGCCATCACCCAGATGAGCGGAGAATACAATGAGCAGTTCTTC. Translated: CAITQMSGEYNEQFF.

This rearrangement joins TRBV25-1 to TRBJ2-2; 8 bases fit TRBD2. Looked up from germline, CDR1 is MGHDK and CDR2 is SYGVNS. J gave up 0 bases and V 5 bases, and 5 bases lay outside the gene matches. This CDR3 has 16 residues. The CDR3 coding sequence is TGTGCCAGCAGTTATAGCGGGGCACCGAACACCGGGGAGCTGTTTTTT. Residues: CASSYSGAPNTGELFF.

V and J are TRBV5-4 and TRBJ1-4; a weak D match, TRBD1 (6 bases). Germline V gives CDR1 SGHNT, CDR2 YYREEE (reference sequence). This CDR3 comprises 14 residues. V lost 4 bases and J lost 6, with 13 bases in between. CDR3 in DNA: TGTGCCAGCAGCGTTAACAGGGCTGATGAAAAACTGTTTTTT. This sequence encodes CASSVNRADEKLFF.

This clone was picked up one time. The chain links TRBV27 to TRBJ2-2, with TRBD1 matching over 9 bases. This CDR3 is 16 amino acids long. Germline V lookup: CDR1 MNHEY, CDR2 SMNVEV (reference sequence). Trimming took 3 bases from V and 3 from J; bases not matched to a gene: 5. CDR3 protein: CASSLATGGYTGELFF. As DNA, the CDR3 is TGTGCCAGCAGTTTGGCCACAGGGGGCTACACCGGGGAGCTGTTTTTT.

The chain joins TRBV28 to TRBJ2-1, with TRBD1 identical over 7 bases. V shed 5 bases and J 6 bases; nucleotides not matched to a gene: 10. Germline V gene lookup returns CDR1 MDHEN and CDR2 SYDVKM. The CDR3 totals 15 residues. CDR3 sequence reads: CASSPGDRAPNEQFF. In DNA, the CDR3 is TGTGCCAGCAGTCCGGGTGACAGGGCCCCCAATGAGCAGTTCTTC.

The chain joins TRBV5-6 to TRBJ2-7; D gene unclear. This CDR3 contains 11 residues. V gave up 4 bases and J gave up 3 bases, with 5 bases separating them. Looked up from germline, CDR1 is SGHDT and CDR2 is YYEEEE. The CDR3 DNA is TGTGCCAGCAGCGCGCACTACGAGCAGTACTTC. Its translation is CASSAHYEQYF.

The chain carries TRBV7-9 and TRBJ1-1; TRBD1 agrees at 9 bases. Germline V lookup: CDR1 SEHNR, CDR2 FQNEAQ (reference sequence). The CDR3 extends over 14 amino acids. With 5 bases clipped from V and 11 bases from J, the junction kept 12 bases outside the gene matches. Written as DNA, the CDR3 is TGTGCCAGCAGCGCCCGGACAGGGGCCGGTACGGCTTTCTTT. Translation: CASSARTGAGTAFF.

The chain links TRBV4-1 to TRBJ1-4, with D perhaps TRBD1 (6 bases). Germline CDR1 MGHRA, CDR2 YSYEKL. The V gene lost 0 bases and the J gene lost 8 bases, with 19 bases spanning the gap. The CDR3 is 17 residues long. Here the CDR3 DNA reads TGCGCCAGCAGCCAAGACGTTTTAGGGGGAGCGGAGGAAAAACTGTTTTTT. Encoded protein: CASSQDVLGGAEEKLFF.

The CDR3 nucleotides are TGTGCCAGCAGCCAGCCAGGGGCAGGGGGAAAAGCTTTCTTT. This gives the protein CASSQPGAGGKAFF. The chain combines TRBV7-9 with TRBJ1-1, with TRBD1 matching over 7 bases. The CDR3 spans 14 residues. V dropped 5 bases and J dropped 9; count of bases not matched to a gene: 12. Germline V gene sequence: CDR1 SEHNR, CDR2 FQNEAQ (reference sequence).

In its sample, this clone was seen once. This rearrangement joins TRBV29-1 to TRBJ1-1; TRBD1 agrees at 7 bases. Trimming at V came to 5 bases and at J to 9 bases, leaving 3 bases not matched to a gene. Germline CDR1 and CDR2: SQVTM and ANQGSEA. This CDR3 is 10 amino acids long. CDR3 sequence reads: CSVRDSQAFF. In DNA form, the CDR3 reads TGCAGCGTTCGGGACAGCCAAGCTTTCTTT.

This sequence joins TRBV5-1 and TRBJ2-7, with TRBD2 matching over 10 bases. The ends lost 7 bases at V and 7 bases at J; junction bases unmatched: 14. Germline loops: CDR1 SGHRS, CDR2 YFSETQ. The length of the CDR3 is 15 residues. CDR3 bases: TGCGCCAGCTCTAGCGGGAGTTATTACGAAGCGGAGCAGTACTTC. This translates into CASSSGSYYEAEQYF.

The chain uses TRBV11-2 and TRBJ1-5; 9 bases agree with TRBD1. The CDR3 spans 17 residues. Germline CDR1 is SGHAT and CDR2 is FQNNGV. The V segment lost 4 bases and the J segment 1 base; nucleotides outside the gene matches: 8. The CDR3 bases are TGTGCCAGCAGCTCAATACAGGGGGCGAGGAGCAATCAGCCCCAGCATTTT. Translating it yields CASSSIQGARSNQPQHF. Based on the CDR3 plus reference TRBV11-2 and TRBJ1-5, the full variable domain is EAGVAQSPRYKIIEKRQSVAFWCNPISGHATLYWYQQILGQGPKLLIQFQNNGVVDDSQLPKDRFSAERLKGVDSTLKIQPAKLEDSAVYLCASSSIQGARSNQPQHFGDGTRLSIL.

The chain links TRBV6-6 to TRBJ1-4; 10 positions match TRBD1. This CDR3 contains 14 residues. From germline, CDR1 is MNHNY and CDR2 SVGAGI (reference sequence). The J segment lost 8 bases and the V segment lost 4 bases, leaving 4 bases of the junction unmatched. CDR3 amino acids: CASSLGQGKEKLFF. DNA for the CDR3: TGTGCCAGCAGTTTGGGACAGGGGAAAGAAAAACTGTTTTTT.

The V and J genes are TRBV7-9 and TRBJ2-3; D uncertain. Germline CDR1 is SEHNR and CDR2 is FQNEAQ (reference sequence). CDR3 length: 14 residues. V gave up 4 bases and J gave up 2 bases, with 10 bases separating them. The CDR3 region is CASSSVQYTDTQYF. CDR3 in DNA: TGTGCCAGCAGCTCGGTACAGTACACAGATACGCAGTATTTT.

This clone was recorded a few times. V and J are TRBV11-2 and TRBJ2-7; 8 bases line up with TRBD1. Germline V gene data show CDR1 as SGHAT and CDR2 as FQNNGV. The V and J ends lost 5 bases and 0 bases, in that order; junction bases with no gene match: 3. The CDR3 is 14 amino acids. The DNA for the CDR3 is TGTGCCAGCAGCCCTGACAGGGGCTCCTACGAGCAGTACTTC. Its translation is CASSPDRGSYEQYF.

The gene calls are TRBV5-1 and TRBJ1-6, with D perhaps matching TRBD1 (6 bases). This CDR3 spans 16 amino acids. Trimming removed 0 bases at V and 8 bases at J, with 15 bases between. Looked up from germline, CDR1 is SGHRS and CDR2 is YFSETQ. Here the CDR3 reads CASSLGRGHPDSPLHF. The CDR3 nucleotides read TGCGCCAGCAGCTTGGGCAGGGGCCACCCGGATTCACCCCTCCACTTT. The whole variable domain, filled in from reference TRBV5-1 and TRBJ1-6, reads KAGVTQTPRYLIKTRGQQVTLSCSPISGHRSVSWYQQTPGQGLQFLFEYFSETQRNKGNFPGRFSGRQFSNSRSEMNVSTLELGDSALYLCASSLGRGHPDSPLHFGNGTRLTVT.

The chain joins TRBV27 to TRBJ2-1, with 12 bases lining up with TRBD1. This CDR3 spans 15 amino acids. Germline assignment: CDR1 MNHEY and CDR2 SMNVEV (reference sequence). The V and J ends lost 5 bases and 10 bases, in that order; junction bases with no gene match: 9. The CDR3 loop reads CASSAPGQGAREQFF. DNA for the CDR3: TGTGCCAGCAGTGCTCCGGGACAGGGGGCGCGGGAGCAGTTCTTC.

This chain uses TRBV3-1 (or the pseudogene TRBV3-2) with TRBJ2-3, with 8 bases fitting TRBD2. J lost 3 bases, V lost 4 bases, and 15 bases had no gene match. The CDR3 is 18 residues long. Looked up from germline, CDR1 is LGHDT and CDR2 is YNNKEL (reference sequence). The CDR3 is CASSPWLFGRGETDTQYF. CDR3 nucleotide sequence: TGTGCCAGCAGCCCCTGGTTGTTCGGGAGGGGCGAGACAGATACGCAGTATTTT.

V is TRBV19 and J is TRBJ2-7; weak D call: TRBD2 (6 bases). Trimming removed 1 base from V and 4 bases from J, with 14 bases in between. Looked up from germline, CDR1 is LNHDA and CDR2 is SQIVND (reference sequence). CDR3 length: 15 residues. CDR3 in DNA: TGTGCCAGTAGTATAGGAGGGACTCCCTTATACGAGCAGTACTTC. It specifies CASSIGGTPLYEQYF.

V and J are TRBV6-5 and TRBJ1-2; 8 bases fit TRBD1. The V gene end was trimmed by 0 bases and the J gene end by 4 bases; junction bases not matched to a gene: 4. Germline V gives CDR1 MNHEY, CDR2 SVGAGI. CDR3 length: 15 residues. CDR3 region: CASSYSTGVGYGYTF. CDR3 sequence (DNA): TGTGCCAGCAGTTACTCGACAGGGGTGGGCTATGGCTACACCTTC.

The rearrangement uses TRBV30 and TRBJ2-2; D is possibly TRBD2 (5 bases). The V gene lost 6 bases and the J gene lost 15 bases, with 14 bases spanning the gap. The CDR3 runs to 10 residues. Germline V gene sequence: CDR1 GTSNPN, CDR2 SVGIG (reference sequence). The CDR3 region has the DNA TGTGCCTGTTTCGGGCTCGGGGTGTTTTTT. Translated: CACFGLGVFF. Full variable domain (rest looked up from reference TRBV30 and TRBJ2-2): SQTIHQWPATLVQPVGSPLSLECTVEGTSNPNLYWYRQAAGRGLQLLFYSVGIGQISSEVPQNLSASRPQDRQFILSSKKLLLSDSGFYLCACFGLGVFFGEGSRLTVL.

In nucleotides, the CDR3 is TGTGCCAGCAGCTTGCGGGATAGAGGAAGGGGAGAGACCCAGTACTTC. It encodes CASSLRDRGRGETQYF. The chain uses TRBV7-6 and TRBJ2-5, with D maybe TRBD2 (6 bases). Germline values: CDR1 SGHVS, CDR2 FNYEAQ. The CDR3 is 16 amino acids. V was trimmed by 3 bases and J by 4 bases, leaving 18 bases between them.

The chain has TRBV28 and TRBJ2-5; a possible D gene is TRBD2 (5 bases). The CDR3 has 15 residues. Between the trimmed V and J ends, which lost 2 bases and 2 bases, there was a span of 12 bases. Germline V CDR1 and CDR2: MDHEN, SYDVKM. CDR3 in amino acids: CASSLGEAAQETQYF. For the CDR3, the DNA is TGTGCCAGCAGTTTAGGGGAAGCGGCACAAGAGACCCAGTACTTC.

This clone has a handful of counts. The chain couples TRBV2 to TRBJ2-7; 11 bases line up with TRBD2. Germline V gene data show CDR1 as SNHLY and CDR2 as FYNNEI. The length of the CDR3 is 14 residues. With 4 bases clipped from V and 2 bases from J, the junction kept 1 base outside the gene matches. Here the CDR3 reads CASSGTSGPYEQYF. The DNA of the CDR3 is TGTGCCAGCAGTGGGACTAGCGGGCCCTACGAGCAGTACTTC.

The CDR3 bases are TGTGCCAGCAGCTTGAACAGGGGGCCTGGCTACACCTTC. This translates into CASSLNRGPGYTF. The V call is TRBV5-4, the J call TRBJ1-2; TRBD1 aligns across 9 bases. J gave up 7 bases and V 1 base, and 2 bases lay outside the gene matches. The germline CDR1 and CDR2 sequences are SGHNT and YYREEE (reference sequence). The CDR3 covers 13 residues.

The CDR3 sequence is CASRGTGGDYGYTF. The CDR3 nucleotides are TGTGCCAGCAGGGGGACAGGGGGTGACTATGGCTACACCTTC. The gene calls are TRBV2 and TRBJ1-2; 11 bases are shared with TRBD1. V gave up 6 bases and J gave up 3 bases; unmatched junction bases: 3. The germline V gene encodes CDR1 SNHLY and CDR2 FYNNEI. CDR3 length equals 14 residues.

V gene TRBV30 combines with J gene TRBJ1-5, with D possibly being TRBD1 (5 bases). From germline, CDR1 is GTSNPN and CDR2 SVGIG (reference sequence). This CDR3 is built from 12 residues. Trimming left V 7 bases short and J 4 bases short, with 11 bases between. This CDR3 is CASSGGNQPQHF. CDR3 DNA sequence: TGTGCCTCAAGCGGGGGTAATCAGCCCCAGCATTTT.

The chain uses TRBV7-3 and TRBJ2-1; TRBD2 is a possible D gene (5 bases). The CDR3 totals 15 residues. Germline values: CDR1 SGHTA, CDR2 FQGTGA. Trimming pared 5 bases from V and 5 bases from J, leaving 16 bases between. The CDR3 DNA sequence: TGTGCCAGCAGCCATGGGCGGGCCCAGCACAATGAGCAGTTCTTC. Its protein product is CASSHGRAQHNEQFF.

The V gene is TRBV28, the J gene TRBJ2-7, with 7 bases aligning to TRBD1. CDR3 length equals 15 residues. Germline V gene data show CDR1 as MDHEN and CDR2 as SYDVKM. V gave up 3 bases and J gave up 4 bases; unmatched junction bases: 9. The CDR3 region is CASSFSSGTDYEQYF. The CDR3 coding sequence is TGTGCCAGCAGTTTCTCCTCCGGGACAGATTACGAGCAGTACTTC.

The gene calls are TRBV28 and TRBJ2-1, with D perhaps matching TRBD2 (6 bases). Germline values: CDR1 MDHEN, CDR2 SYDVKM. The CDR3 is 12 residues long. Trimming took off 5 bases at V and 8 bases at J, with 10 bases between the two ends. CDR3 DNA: TGTGCCAGCAGTCGCGGGATCGATGAGCAGTTCTTC. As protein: CASSRGIDEQFF.

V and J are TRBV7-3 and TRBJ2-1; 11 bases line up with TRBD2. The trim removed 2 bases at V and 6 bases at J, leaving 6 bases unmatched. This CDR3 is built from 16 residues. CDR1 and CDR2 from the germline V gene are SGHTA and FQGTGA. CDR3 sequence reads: CASSLSASGRSNEQFF. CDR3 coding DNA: TGTGCCAGCAGCTTATCGGCTAGCGGGAGGAGCAATGAGCAGTTCTTC.